The 8 T cell receptor beta chains below were found in one sample sequenced in a study of a mutant IDH1 vaccine in newly diagnosed glioma. Method: immunoSEQ multiplex PCR; TCRdb's copy keeps in-frame clones and lacks some. The top ten hold 7.4% of the sample, which has around 87,000 clones, roughly four fifths seen once. The time point denotes: baseline, week 1 (first vaccination visit). Regarding treatment: pre-vaccination baseline after standard-of-care therapy. This material consisted of PBMCs, taken from a glioma patient treated with radiotherapy, temozolomide or both. The receptors come from a woman between 50 and 59 years old with glioma.

This clone occurred a few times. V gene TRBV6-1 combines with J gene TRBJ2-7; D not certain. Germline V gives CDR1 MNHNS, CDR2 SASEGT. Deletions cut 4 bases from V and 2 bases from J, with 9 bases between. CDR3 size: 13 residues. CDR3 sequence reads: CASSGVTTYEQYF. In DNA, the CDR3 is TGTGCCAGCAGTGGGGTCACCACCTACGAGCAGTACTTC.

The rearrangement joins TRBV7-2 to TRBJ1-5; D might be TRBD1 (5 bases). Trimming removed 7 bases from V and 0 bases from J, with 13 bases in between. The V gene's germline CDR1 is SGHTA and CDR2 FQGNSA. This CDR3 region has 15 residues. The chain's CDR3 is CASNQGGNSNQPQHF. CDR3 sequence (DNA): TGTGCCAGCAACCAGGGCGGCAATAGCAATCAGCCCCAGCATTTT.

This chain joins TRBV18 and TRBJ1-1, with a tentative D call TRBD1 (6 bases). Germline V gene data show CDR1 as KGHSH and CDR2 as LQKENI. CDR3 length: 15 amino acids. The germline V and J ends were trimmed by 0 bases and 10 bases, with 18 bases remaining between them. CDR3 residues: CASSPPSVQGPAAFF. CDR3 DNA: TGTGCCAGCTCACCACCCTCCGTACAGGGTCCTGCAGCTTTCTTT.

The chain is built from TRBV30 and TRBJ1-3; no clear D. Germline-derived CDR1 and CDR2 are GTSNPN and SVGIG (reference sequence). Trimming stripped 4 bases from V and 0 bases from J, with 4 bases between. This CDR3 spans 12 amino acids. This CDR3 is CAWTSSGNTIYF. The CDR3 DNA reads as TGTGCCTGGACCAGCTCTGGAAACACCATATATTTT.

This clone was detected only a few times. The chain has TRBV15 and TRBJ2-1; the D gene is possibly TRBD1 (5 bases). There are 12 residues in the CDR3. Trimming took 6 bases from V and 8 from J, leaving 11 bases between them. Germline-derived CDR1 and CDR2 are LNHNV and YYDKDF (reference sequence). The CDR3 DNA sequence: TGTGCCACCAGGGGGCTAGGGGATGAGCAGTTCTTC. This encodes CATRGLGDEQFF.

V and J are TRBV9 and TRBJ1-3, with D hard to call. The CDR3 is made up of 15 amino acids. Germline values: CDR1 SGDLS, CDR2 YYNGEE. The germline V and J ends were trimmed by 2 bases and 0 bases, with 9 bases remaining between them. The CDR3 sequence is CASSVTYGSGNTIYF. In DNA form, the CDR3 reads TGTGCCAGCAGCGTTACCTACGGCTCTGGAAACACCATATATTTT.

This chain joins TRBV9 and TRBJ2-3, with 12 bases that match TRBD2. This CDR3 is built from 16 residues. V gave up 7 bases and J gave up 9 bases; unmatched junction bases: 15. The V gene's germline CDR1 is SGDLS and CDR2 YYNGEE. CDR3 in amino acids: CASSVTASGGAGTQYF. CDR3 coding DNA: TGTGCCAGCTCCGTTACGGCTAGCGGGGGGGCCGGGACGCAGTATTTT.

V is TRBV5-1 and J is TRBJ1-4; D not certain. V was trimmed by 6 bases and J by 7 bases, leaving 13 bases between them. The CDR3 runs to 13 residues. Germline V gives CDR1 SGHRS, CDR2 YFSETQ. CDR3 loop: CASKKTASEKLFF. The CDR3 DNA is TGCGCCAGCAAGAAGACGGCGAGTGAAAAACTGTTTTTT.